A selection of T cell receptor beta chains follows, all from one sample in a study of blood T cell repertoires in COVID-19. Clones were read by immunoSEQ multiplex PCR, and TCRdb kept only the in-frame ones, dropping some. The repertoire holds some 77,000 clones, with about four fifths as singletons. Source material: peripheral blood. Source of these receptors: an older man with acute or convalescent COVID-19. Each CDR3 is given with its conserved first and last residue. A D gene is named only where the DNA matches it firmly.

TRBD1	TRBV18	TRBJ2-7	CASSPVRDSNEQYF
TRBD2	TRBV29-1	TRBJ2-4	CSAMRGAENIQYF
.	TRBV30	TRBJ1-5	CAWSVRGLEQHF
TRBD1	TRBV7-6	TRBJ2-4	CASSPNPGQGNIQYF
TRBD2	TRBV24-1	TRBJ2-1	CATSPGTSNEQFF
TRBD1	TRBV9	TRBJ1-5	CASSAGTGGSGFGQHF
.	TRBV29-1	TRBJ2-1	CSVGSVEQFF
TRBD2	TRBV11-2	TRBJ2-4	CASSSPIGGSENIQYF
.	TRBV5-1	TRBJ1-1	CASSYGTSNTEAFF
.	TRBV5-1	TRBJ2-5	CASSLANVQGETQYF
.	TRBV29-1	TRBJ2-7	CSVEDTRVYEQYF
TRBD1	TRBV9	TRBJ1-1	CASSGDRLTEAFF
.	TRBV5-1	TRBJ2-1	CASSLGQARFDEQFF
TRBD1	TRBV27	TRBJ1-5	CASSRTGDQPQHF
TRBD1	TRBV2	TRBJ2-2	CASSVPGQGTGELFF
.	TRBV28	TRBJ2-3	CASSSPGVTDTQYF
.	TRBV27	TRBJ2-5	CASSTTAVDETQYF
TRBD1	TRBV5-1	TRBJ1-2	CASSRAGTGDYGYTF
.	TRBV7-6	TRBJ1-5	CASSRRGSNQPQHF
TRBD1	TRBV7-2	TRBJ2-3	CASSFDRGKTDTQYF
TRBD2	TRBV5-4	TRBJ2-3	CASTERNSGLSTDTQYF
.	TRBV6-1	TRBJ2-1	CASSGTVMGHPGAHNEQFF
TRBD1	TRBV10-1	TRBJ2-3	CASSENRGQLDTQYF
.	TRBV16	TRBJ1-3	CASSQFVRAASGNTIYF
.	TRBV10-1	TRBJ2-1	CASSCRNSRDSPEQFF
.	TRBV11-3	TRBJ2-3	CASSLGTVDTDTQYF
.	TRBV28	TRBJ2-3	CASSLGVTHPDTQYF
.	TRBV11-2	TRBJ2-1	CASRTGGSRTLYNEQFF
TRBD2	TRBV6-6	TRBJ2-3	CASSRSLAGVIDTQYF
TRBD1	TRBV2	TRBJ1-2	CASNWQGDYGYTF
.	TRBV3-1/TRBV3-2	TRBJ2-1	CASSDKSLKLGERSRTHNEQFF
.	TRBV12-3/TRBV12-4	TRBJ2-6	CASSFQANVLTF
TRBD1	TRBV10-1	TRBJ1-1	CASNYRGLNTEAFF
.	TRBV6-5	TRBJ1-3	CASSLGRGAGNTIYF
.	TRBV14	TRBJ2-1	CASSQDSTGHEQFF